This T cell receptor beta chain was observed in a study of cytomegalovirus exposure and HLA in healthy donors. V was clipped by 7 bases and J by 5 bases, with 14 bases between them. CDR3 length: 14 residues. The V gene's germline CDR1 is LNHDA and CDR2 SQIVND (reference sequence). Vbeta (60) and Jbeta (13) primers were used in the PCR. Sequencing used immunoSEQ multiplex PCR; TCRdb keeps in-frame clones, though not all of them. The sample has approximately 150,000 clones; around 80% are singletons. The origin of this receptor is a female donor in good health and CMV-seronegative. The source material was PBMCs. The chain employs TRBV19 and TRBJ2-2, with TRBD2 as a possible D gene (6 bases). The CDR3 here is CASMVHGGTGELFF. In nucleotides, the CDR3 is TGTGCCAGTATGGTCCATGGGGGGACCGGGGAGCTGTTTTTT. Filled out from reference TRBV19 and TRBJ2-2, the complete variable domain reads DGGITQSPKYLFRKEGQNVTLSCEQNLNHDAMYWYRQDPGQGLRLIYYSQIVNDFQKGDIAEGYSVSREKKESFPLTVTSAQKNPTAFYLCASMVHGGTGELFFGEGSRLTVL.